Listed below are T cell receptor beta chains from one sample, sequenced in a study of blood T cell repertoires in COVID-19. Sequencing used immunoSEQ multiplex PCR; TCRdb keeps in-frame clones, though not all of them. The sample has about 220,000 clones; about 80% are singletons. The sequenced sample consisted of PBMCs or T cells enriched from blood (not recorded which). The receptors were sampled from a woman aged 50 to 60 who had been exposed to COVID-19. The CDR3 runs from the conserved cysteine through the conserved F or W. D genes are given only for firm matches. Clone size is given for some rows only: seen once, a few or many times, or a class if the clone is expanded.

j_call	d_call	clone_size	v_call	cdr3_nt	cdr3_aa
TRBJ1-1	NA	NA	TRBV6-5	TGTGCCAGCAGTTACTCCCGGGGTGGCACTGAAGCTTTCTTT	CASSYSRGGTEAFF
TRBJ1-5	NA	NA	TRBV28	TGTGCCAGCAGCCCAGGGGTCTATAGCAATCAGCCCCAGCATTTT	CASSPGVYSNQPQHF
TRBJ1-6	TRBD1	NA	TRBV28	TGTGCCAGCAGTCAGGGACAGGGCAATTCACCCCTCCACTTT	CASSQGQGNSPLHF
TRBJ1-1	NA	few	TRBV5-5	TGTGCCAGCAGCTTCGGGGAGGGAGGGGGGATGCTGAACACTGAAGCTTTCTTT	CASSFGEGGGMLNTEAFF
TRBJ1-1	NA	NA	TRBV28	TGTGCCAGCAGTTTTAAGGGGTTACAAGCTTTCTTT	CASSFKGLQAFF
TRBJ2-1	TRBD2	NA	TRBV6-5	TGTGCCAGCAGTTCGGGCAGGGTTTTAGCGGGTGAGCAGTTCTTC	CASSSGRVLAGEQFF
TRBJ2-1	NA	once	TRBV7-2	TGTGCCAGCAGCTTAGGGATGGCGGGCAATGAGCAGTTCTTC	CASSLGMAGNEQFF
TRBJ2-7	NA	NA	TRBV28	TGTGCCAGCAGTACAGGCCCGAGGATCCTCTTACCCTACGAGCAGTACTTC	CASSTGPRILLPYEQYF
TRBJ1-6	NA	NA	TRBV18	TGTGCCAGCTCACCTTCGGCAGGGTCCCCCTCACCCCTCCACTTT	CASSPSAGSPSPLHF
TRBJ2-1	NA	few	TRBV24-1	TGTGCCACCAGTGACACGACTTCTAGCTCCTACAATGAGCAGTTCTTC	CATSDTTSSSYNEQFF
TRBJ1-5	NA	NA	TRBV24-1	TGTGCCACCAGGGCGGGTTTCAATCAGCCCCAGCATTTT	CATRAGFNQPQHF
TRBJ1-2	TRBD1	NA	TRBV6-5	TGTGCCAGCAGTTACTCGCCGGGACAGGGTGTCACCTTC	CASSYSPGQGVTF
TRBJ1-3	NA	NA	TRBV11-2	TGTGCCAGCAGCTTAGACGGGAACCCCTCTGGAAACACCATATATTTT	CASSLDGNPSGNTIYF
TRBJ1-2	NA	NA	TRBV5-6	TGTGCCAGCAGCTTGATACAGGACTATGGCTACACCTTC	CASSLIQDYGYTF
TRBJ1-1	TRBD1	NA	TRBV9	TGTGCCAGCAAACCCGGGACAGAGAGGAACACTGAAGCTTTCTTT	CASKPGTERNTEAFF